These 25 T cell receptor beta chains share one sample of origin, sequenced in a study of blood T cell repertoires in COVID-19. The table came from immunoSEQ multiplex PCR; TCRdb's copy has only in-frame clones and leaves some out. The table includes roughly 100,000 clones, roughly 80% detected once. Source material: peripheral blood. Receptors originate from a woman aged 70-85 years with acute or convalescent COVID-19.

In its sample, this clone was seen once. V is TRBV5-1 and J is TRBJ2-7, with TRBD1 as a possible D gene (6 bases). Germline V lookup: CDR1 SGHRS, CDR2 YFSETQ. V lost 5 bases to trimming and J lost 1 base, with 16 bases between them. CDR3 length: 15 residues. The CDR3 DNA follows: TGCGCCAGCAGGGCTCCCAGACAGGAATCCTACGAGCAGTACTTC. Its protein is CASRAPRQESYEQYF.

This chain joins TRBV2 and TRBJ1-2; 7 nucleotides line up with TRBD1. The V gene's germline CDR1 is SNHLY and CDR2 FYNNEI. With V trimmed by 5 bases and J by 7 bases, 7 bases remained unmatched. The CDR3 sequence is 13 residues long. CDR3 sequence reads: CASSLRQGGGYTF. For the CDR3, the DNA is TGTGCCAGCAGTCTCAGACAGGGTGGTGGCTACACCTTC.

The gene calls are TRBV28 and TRBJ1-2, with 8 bases fitting TRBD1. V shed 10 bases and J 7 bases; nucleotides not matched to a gene: 8. This CDR3 has 12 amino acids. CDR1 is MDHEN and CDR2 is SYDVKM in the germline V gene. CDR3 protein: CAIPQGAGGYTF. In DNA form, the CDR3 reads TGTGCCATCCCCCAGGGGGCGGGTGGCTACACCTTC.

The table lists this clone with a few counts. V usage is TRBV6-1 and J usage is TRBJ1-2, with 7 bases lining up with TRBD1. The germline V gene has CDR1 MNHNS and CDR2 SASEGT. The CDR3 totals 14 residues. V shed 3 bases and J 8 bases; nucleotides not matched to a gene: 9. The CDR3 sequence: CASSENRGARGYTF. CDR3 nucleotide sequence: TGTGCCAGCAGTGAGAACAGGGGTGCCCGGGGCTACACCTTC.

Here the CDR3 reads CATSGMTSGTPRDTQYF. The CDR3 DNA follows: TGTGCCACCTCGGGGATGACTAGCGGGACCCCTCGGGATACGCAGTATTTT. The rearrangement uses TRBV15 and TRBJ2-3; 11 positions agree with TRBD2. The length of the CDR3 is 17 residues. CDR1 and CDR2 (germline): LNHNV, YYDKDF (reference sequence). J was trimmed by 6 bases and V by 8 bases; bases with no gene match: 16. The full variable domain, in which reference TRBV15 and TRBJ2-3 provide the parts outside the CDR3, is DAMVIQNPRYQVTQFGKPVTLSCSQTLNHNVMYWYQQKSSQAPKLLFHYYDKDFNNEADTPDNFQSRRPNTSFCFLDIRSPGLGDTAMYLCATSGMTSGTPRDTQYFGPGTRLTVL.

The chain couples TRBV9 to TRBJ2-7; D is possibly TRBD2 (5 bases). In germline, CDR1 is SGDLS, CDR2 YYNGEE. This CDR3 spans 15 amino acids. Trimming shortened V by 0 bases and J by 0 bases, and 10 bases separated the two germline ends. The CDR3 loop reads CASSVGPGVSYEQYF. The CDR3 DNA follows: TGTGCCAGCAGCGTAGGACCCGGGGTCTCCTACGAGCAGTACTTC. Full variable domain (remainder filled in from reference TRBV9 and TRBJ2-7): DSGVTQTPKHLITATGQRVTLRCSPRSGDLSVYWYQQSLDQGLQFLIQYYNGEERAKGNILERFSAQQFPDLHSELNLSSLELGDSALYFCASSVGPGVSYEQYFGPGTRLTVT.

This clone came up a few times. The chain combines TRBV6-2 or TRBV6-3 with TRBJ2-1, with 10 bases aligning to TRBD2. The germline CDR1 and CDR2 sequences are MNHEY and SVGEGT. The CDR3 is 17 amino acids. The J segment lost 0 bases and the V segment lost 4 bases, leaving 6 bases of the junction unmatched. CDR3 in amino acids: CASSFRTSGTSYNEQFF. CDR3 bases: TGTGCCAGCAGTTTCCGGACTAGCGGAACCTCCTACAATGAGCAGTTCTTC.

The chain is built from TRBV19 and TRBJ2-3, with TRBD2 matching over 7 bases. CDR1 LNHDA and CDR2 SQIVND come from the germline V gene (reference sequence). The CDR3 totals 16 residues. Trimming at V came to 3 bases and at J to 4 bases, leaving 10 bases not matched to a gene. CDR3 region: CASSMGSGKLPDTQYF. CDR3 nucleotides: TGTGCCAGTAGTATGGGGAGCGGGAAGCTCCCAGATACGCAGTATTTT.

This chain links TRBV19 with TRBJ2-7; TRBD1 agrees at 10 bases. This CDR3 is built from 15 residues. Trimming took 5 bases from V and 3 from J; bases not matched to a gene: 7. Looked up from germline, CDR1 is LNHDA and CDR2 is SQIVND (reference sequence). CDR3 sequence (DNA): TGTGCCAGTAGTCCCCGCGGGACAGGGGACTACGAGCAGTACTTC. Protein sequence: CASSPRGTGDYEQYF.

V is TRBV4-3 and J is TRBJ1-2; D is unclear. The CDR3 consists of 15 residues. Germline CDR1 LGHNA, CDR2 YSLEER. V was trimmed by 4 bases and J by 0 bases, leaving 12 bases between them. This CDR3 reads CASSPGAKTNYGYTF. CDR3 bases: TGCGCCAGCAGCCCGGGAGCCAAGACTAACTATGGCTACACCTTC.

This clone occurred a few times. This chain links TRBV19 with TRBJ1-2; D might be TRBD1 (6 bases). V gave up 7 bases and J gave up 4 bases, with 13 bases separating them. The CDR3 sequence is 13 residues long. Looked up from germline, CDR1 is LNHDA and CDR2 is SQIVND (reference sequence). CDR3 in amino acids: CASKSGGLYGYTF. CDR3 bases: TGTGCCAGTAAATCCGGGGGGCTCTATGGCTACACCTTC.

The J gene is TRBJ2-5, the V gene TRBV5-4, with D hard to call. The CDR3 covers 13 residues. The germline V gene encodes CDR1 SGHNT and CDR2 YYREEE (reference sequence). Trimming took off 0 bases at V and 2 bases at J, with 5 bases between the two ends. CDR3 region: CASSLASQETQYF. In DNA form, the CDR3 reads TGTGCCAGCAGCTTGGCTTCGCAAGAGACCCAGTACTTC.

This clone showed up just a few times. The chain's CDR3 is CSASSGTSYEQYF. The CDR3 nucleotides read TGCAGTGCTAGTTCCGGGACTAGCTACGAGCAGTACTTC. The rearrangement joins TRBV20-1 to TRBJ2-7, with 8 bases lining up with TRBD2. V shed 3 bases and J 3 bases; nucleotides not matched to a gene: 4. The V gene's germline CDR1 is DFQATT and CDR2 SNEGSKA (reference sequence). This CDR3 comprises 13 residues.

J is TRBJ1-4 and V is TRBV30; the D is unclear. Trimming took off 0 bases at V and 5 bases at J, with 13 bases between the two ends. The CDR3 extends over 15 amino acids. Germline V gene data show CDR1 as GTSNPN and CDR2 as SVGIG (reference sequence). DNA for the CDR3: TGTGCCTGGAGTGTACCCCTAGGCCCAAATGAAAAACTGTTTTTT. Translated: CAWSVPLGPNEKLFF. Supplemented by reference TRBV30 and TRBJ1-4, the full variable domain reads SQTIHQWPATLVQPVGSPLSLECTVEGTSNPNLYWYRQAAGRGLQLLFYSVGIGQISSEVPQNLSASRPQDRQFILSSKKLLLSDSGFYLCAWSVPLGPNEKLFFGSGTQLSVL.

V is TRBV7-2 and J is TRBJ2-7, with D tentatively TRBD2 (6 bases). This CDR3 is 15 amino acids long. With 5 bases removed from V and 6 bases from J, the gap between germline ends came to 20 bases. The V gene's germline CDR1 is SGHTA and CDR2 FQGNSA. The CDR3 here is CASSPGGPRGAEQYF. The DNA of the CDR3 is TGTGCCAGCAGCCCCGGGGGTCCCCGGGGTGCCGAGCAGTACTTC.

Of note for this clone: The identical CDR3 is also encoded by other nucleotide sequences in the sample. The chain's CDR3 is CASSIGGSTDTQYF. Here the CDR3 DNA reads TGTGCCAGTAGTATTGGTGGGAGTACAGATACGCAGTATTTT. The genes are TRBV19 and TRBJ2-3; possible D gene TRBD2, 5 bases. Germline V gene data show CDR1 as LNHDA and CDR2 as SQIVND (reference sequence). This CDR3 is built from 14 residues. Trimming shortened V by 3 bases and J by 3 bases, and 10 bases separated the two germline ends. The whole variable domain, filled in from reference TRBV19 and TRBJ2-3, reads DGGITQSPKYLFRKEGQNVTLSCEQNLNHDAMYWYRQDPGQGLRLIYYSQIVNDFQKGDIAEGYSVSREKKESFPLTVTSAQKNPTAFYLCASSIGGSTDTQYFGPGTRLTVL.

This clone was seen a handful of times. The chain is built from TRBV7-9 and TRBJ1-3; D might be TRBD1 (5 bases). Germline CDR1 and CDR2: SEHNR and FQNEAQ (reference sequence). CDR3 length: 17 residues. V lost 1 base, J lost 0 bases, and 13 bases lay in between. Here the CDR3 reads CASSLEVDIYSGNTIYF. In DNA, the CDR3 is TGTGCCAGCAGCTTAGAAGTGGACATATACTCTGGAAACACCATATATTTT.

The rearrangement joins TRBV9 to TRBJ2-1; 7 positions match TRBD2. CDR3 size: 15 residues. Per the germline V gene, CDR1 is SGDLS and CDR2 is YYNGEE. The V and J ends lost 4 bases and 5 bases, in that order; junction bases with no gene match: 9. CDR3 nucleotide sequence: TGTGCCAGCAGCCCAATAGGGCTAGCGGACAATGAGCAGTTCTTC. It specifies CASSPIGLADNEQFF.

The rearrangement joins TRBV7-9 to TRBJ2-4; TRBD2 matches 11 bases. The CDR3 extends over 18 amino acids. Looked up from germline, CDR1 is SEHNR and CDR2 is FQNEAQ (reference sequence). V shed 5 bases, J shed 5 bases, and the junction held 14 bases outside the gene matches. The CDR3 protein is CASSGRPLAGELQNIQYF. The CDR3 DNA follows: TGTGCCAGCAGCGGACGCCCACTAGCGGGGGAACTCCAAAACATTCAGTACTTC. Full variable domain (rest looked up from reference TRBV7-9 and TRBJ2-4): DTGVSQNPRHKITKRGQNVTFRCDPISEHNRLYWYRQTLGQGPEFLTYFQNEAQLEKSRLLSDRFSAERPKGSFSTLEIQRTEQGDSAMYLCASSGRPLAGELQNIQYFGAGTRLSVL.

The CDR3 DNA reads TGCGCCAGCAGCTTGGACGGCGGGAGGGTTGAGCAGTTCTTC. Amino acids: CASSLDGGRVEQFF. The rearrangement joins TRBV5-1 to TRBJ2-1; 9 nucleotides align to TRBD2. Germline V gene lookup returns CDR1 SGHRS and CDR2 YFSETQ. The CDR3 is made up of 14 amino acids. Germline trimming cut 0 bases from V and 9 bases from J; bases unmatched to any gene: 4.

This chain links TRBV13 with TRBJ2-4, with D perhaps matching TRBD1 (6 bases). The CDR3 has 17 amino acids. V lost 1 base, J lost 0 bases, and 13 bases lay in between. The germline gives CDR1 PRHDT, CDR2 FYEKMQ (reference sequence). This CDR3 reads CASSLDQGLRAKNIQYF. CDR3 sequence (DNA): TGTGCCAGCAGCTTAGACCAGGGGTTAAGAGCCAAAAACATTCAGTACTTC.

This rearrangement joins TRBV5-5 to TRBJ1-4; 11 nucleotides line up with TRBD1. This CDR3 region has 14 residues. CDR1 is SGHKS, CDR2 YYEKEE, per germline (reference sequence). V lost 4 bases and J lost 10; bases outside the gene matches: 6. The CDR3 bases are TGTGCCAGCAGCCCCGGGACAGGGGGAACAAAACTGTTTTTT. This translates into CASSPGTGGTKLFF.

The sample holds one count of this clone. This rearrangement joins TRBV19 to TRBJ1-5, with TRBD1 matching 8 bases. V lost 3 bases and J lost 5; bases outside the gene matches: 3. Germline V gene sequence: CDR1 LNHDA, CDR2 SQIVND (reference sequence). The CDR3 has 14 residues. CDR3 coding DNA: TGTGCCAGTAGTATGGAACAGGGGGATCAGCCCCAGCATTTT. Its protein product is CASSMEQGDQPQHF.

The chain links TRBV29-1 to TRBJ1-3; D might be TRBD1 (5 bases). Germline CDR1 is SQVTM and CDR2 is ANQGSEA. The CDR3 loop spans 18 amino acids. The V and J ends lost 6 bases and 1 base respectively, with 25 bases between them. CDR3 nucleotides: TGCAGCGTGGATGCCGCGCCCGGGGGAGAGAGTTCTGGAAACACCATATATTTT. Its protein product is CSVDAAPGGESSGNTIYF.

The CDR3 sequence is CAWSVHINTEAFF. In DNA form, the CDR3 reads TGTGCCTGGAGTGTTCACATCAACACTGAAGCTTTCTTT. The rearrangement uses TRBV30 and TRBJ1-1; D gene unclear. The CDR3 is made up of 13 amino acids. The V gene lost 0 bases and the J gene lost 2 bases, with 7 bases spanning the gap. The germline CDR1 and CDR2 sequences are GTSNPN and SVGIG (reference sequence).